The 26 T cell receptor beta chains below all came from one sample that was sequenced in a study of blood T cell repertoires in COVID-19. Sequencing used immunoSEQ multiplex PCR; TCRdb keeps in-frame clones, though not all of them. There are 60,000 to 85,000 clones in the sample; about 86% occur only once, and around 1.9% lies in the top ten. The sequenced material came from peripheral blood. These TCRs come from a woman aged 80 or over with active or convalescent COVID-19.

The chain links TRBV5-4 to TRBJ2-5, with D perhaps matching TRBD2 (6 bases). With 3 bases removed from V and 2 bases from J, the gap between germline ends came to 14 bases. The CDR3 spans 15 residues. The germline CDR1 and CDR2 sequences are SGHNT and YYREEE (reference sequence). The CDR3 loop reads CASSSGTAGQETQYF. The CDR3 coding sequence is TGTGCCAGCAGCTCCGGGACCGCGGGGCAAGAGACCCAGTACTTC. Together with reference TRBV5-4 and TRBJ2-5, the CDR3 gives the full variable domain: ETGVTQSPTHLIKTRGQQVTLRCSSQSGHNTVSWYQQALGQGPQFIFQYYREEENGRGNFPPRFSGLQFPNYSSELNVNALELDDSALYLCASSSGTAGQETQYFGPGTRLLVL.

V usage is TRBV14 and J usage is TRBJ2-1; D is perhaps TRBD1 (5 bases). Trimming left V 1 base short and J 3 bases short, with 13 bases between. The CDR3 sequence is 16 residues long. In germline, CDR1 is SGHDN, CDR2 FVKESK. DNA of the CDR3: TGTGCCAGCAGCCAAGTGGCAGGGTCTAGCTACAATGAGCAGTTCTTC. Encoded protein: CASSQVAGSSYNEQFF. Full variable domain (rest looked up from reference TRBV14 and TRBJ2-1): EAGVTQFPSHSVIEKGQTVTLRCDPISGHDNLYWYRRVMGKEIKFLLHFVKESKQDESGMPNNRFLAERTGGTYSTLKVQPAELEDSGVYFCASSQVAGSSYNEQFFGPGTRLTVL.

The rearrangement links TRBV18 to TRBJ1-2; D uncertain. V lost 2 bases and J 4 bases, leaving 14 bases between the germline ends. This CDR3 is 15 amino acids long. Germline V CDR1 and CDR2: KGHSH, LQKENI. The CDR3 here is CASSPSREAPYGYTF. CDR3 nucleotide sequence: TGTGCCAGCTCACCAAGCCGGGAGGCCCCCTATGGCTACACCTTC.

This sequence joins TRBV7-2 and TRBJ2-7; maybe TRBD1 (6 bases). Germline V gene data show CDR1 as SGHTA and CDR2 as FQGNSA. The V and J ends lost 1 base and 13 bases respectively, with 20 bases between them. The CDR3 length is 14 residues. The CDR3 spells CASSLVQPGQSRYF. The CDR3 DNA reads TGTGCCAGCAGCTTAGTTCAGCCGGGACAAAGCCGATACTTC.

The chain combines TRBV5-1 with TRBJ2-5; 13 positions match TRBD2. V shed 2 bases, J shed 3 bases, and the junction held 10 bases outside the gene matches. There are 18 residues in the CDR3. Germline CDR1 and CDR2: SGHRS and YFSETQ. The CDR3: CASSFYRTSGRGEETQYF. DNA for the CDR3: TGCGCCAGCAGCTTCTACCGGACTAGCGGGAGAGGGGAAGAGACCCAGTACTTC.

The gene calls are TRBV18 and TRBJ1-4; D is undetermined. The V end was cut by 3 bases, the J end by 8 bases, with 7 bases between. The CDR3 contains 12 residues. Per the germline V gene, CDR1 is KGHSH and CDR2 is LQKENI. The DNA of the CDR3 is TGTGCCAGCTCACCCGGCAGGGAAAAACTGTTTTTT. This gives the protein CASSPGREKLFF.

J is TRBJ2-7 and V is TRBV7-9; 9 nucleotides line up with TRBD2. The CDR3 is 16 amino acids. Germline CDR1 and CDR2: SEHNR and FQNEAQ (reference sequence). V lost 3 bases to trimming and J lost 5 bases; unmatched junction nucleotides: 11. DNA for the CDR3: TGTGCCAGCAGCTTGGGTTTTTCTAGCGGGATTCACGAGCAGTACTTC. This translates into CASSLGFSSGIHEQYF. The full variable domain, with the rest looked up from reference TRBV7-9 and TRBJ2-7, is DTGVSQNPRHKITKRGQNVTFRCDPISEHNRLYWYRQTLGQGPEFLTYFQNEAQLEKSRLLSDRFSAERPKGSFSTLEIQRTEQGDSAMYLCASSLGFSSGIHEQYFGPGTRLTVT.

The V and J genes are TRBV19 and TRBJ2-7, with 7 nucleotides matching TRBD2. V was pared by 5 bases and J by 4 bases, with 5 bases of the junction left unmatched. The CDR3 is 13 amino acids. CDR1 and CDR2 from the germline V gene are LNHDA and SQIVND (reference sequence). CDR3 sequence reads: CASSERGWYEQYF. The CDR3 nucleotides read TGTGCCAGTAGTGAGCGGGGCTGGTACGAGCAGTACTTC.

The CDR3 region has the DNA TGTGCCAGTAGTAGGAGGGGTGCGGATGGCTACACCTTC. It encodes CASSRRGADGYTF. The V and J genes are TRBV19 and TRBJ1-2; D is perhaps TRBD1 (5 bases). Deletions cut 4 bases from V and 6 bases from J, with 12 bases between. Germline assignment: CDR1 LNHDA and CDR2 SQIVND (reference sequence). CDR3 length: 13 residues.

This sequence joins TRBV24-1 and TRBJ1-1, with 11 bases fitting TRBD1. CDR1 is KGHDR and CDR2 is SFDVKD in the germline V gene. The CDR3 totals 13 residues. V was clipped by 7 bases and J by 8 bases; unmatched bases: 5. The CDR3 DNA sequence: TGTGCCACCAGCTGGGGGGACAGGGGGGAAGCTTTCTTT. Its protein product is CATSWGDRGEAFF.

V gene TRBV25-1 combines with J gene TRBJ1-2; TRBD1 aligns across 9 bases. This CDR3 spans 17 amino acids. Per germline, CDR1 MGHDK and CDR2 SYGVNS. Trimming removed 0 bases from V and 4 bases from J; junction bases left unmatched: 9. CDR3 DNA: TGTGCCAGCAGTGAATACGGACAGGGGAACTCTGGCTATGGCTACACCTTC. This gives the protein CASSEYGQGNSGYGYTF.

This clone showed up just a few times. Its ends do not fully match the called genes, so a read error is possible. The rearrangement joins TRBV6-6 to TRBJ1-2; D remains ambiguous. This CDR3 has 13 amino acids. The V gene's germline CDR1 is MNHNY and CDR2 SVGAGI (reference sequence). The CDR3 reads CMTSQTAIYGYTF. Written as DNA, the CDR3 is TGCATGACGAGCCAGACTGCGATCTATGGCTACACCTTC.

V is TRBV5-5 and J is TRBJ1-3; 10 bases are shared with TRBD1. The ends lost 0 bases at V and 7 bases at J; junction bases unmatched: 1. CDR1 SGHKS and CDR2 YYEKEE come from the germline V gene (reference sequence). This CDR3 spans 14 amino acids. CDR3 in amino acids: CASSLVGQGNTIYF. The CDR3 nucleotides read TGTGCCAGCAGCTTGGTGGGACAGGGGAACACCATATATTTT.

The chain recombines TRBV7-2 with TRBJ2-7; D is unresolved. Germline CDR1 reads SGHTA; CDR2 reads FQGNSA. The V and J ends lost 2 bases and 6 bases respectively, with 14 bases between them. The CDR3 length is 14 residues. In DNA, the CDR3 is TGTGCCAGCAGCTTATTGGCAAGAGAGGCCGAGCAGTACTTC. Its protein is CASSLLAREAEQYF.

The chain couples TRBV7-2 to TRBJ2-5; D is possibly TRBD2 (6 bases). V lost 1 base and J 5 bases, leaving 20 bases between the germline ends. The CDR3 is made up of 17 amino acids. The germline V gene has CDR1 SGHTA and CDR2 FQGNSA. CDR3 in amino acids: CASSLVSPGRGRETQYF. The CDR3 DNA sequence: TGTGCCAGCAGCTTAGTTTCCCCAGGGCGGGGACGGGAGACCCAGTACTTC.

The V and J genes are TRBV11-3 and TRBJ2-1, with 11 bases that match TRBD2. The CDR3 totals 17 residues. Looked up from germline, CDR1 is SGHNT and CDR2 is YENEEA. Germline trimming cut 5 bases from V and 5 bases from J; bases unmatched to any gene: 11. This CDR3 is CASSHRGGTSGNNEQFF. CDR3 nucleotides: TGTGCCAGCAGCCACCGAGGAGGGACTAGCGGTAACAATGAGCAGTTCTTC. Looking up the rest from reference TRBV11-3 and TRBJ2-1 gives the full variable domain: EAGVVQSPRYKIIEKKQPVAFWCNPISGHNTLYWYLQNLGQGPELLIRYENEEAVDDSQLPKDRFSAERLKGVDSTLKIQPAELGDSAVYLCASSHRGGTSGNNEQFFGPGTRLTVL.

J is TRBJ1-5 and V is TRBV6-1; no clear D. Germline loops: CDR1 MNHNS, CDR2 SASEGT. This CDR3 comprises 13 residues. Between the trimmed V and J ends, which lost 11 bases and 2 bases, there was a span of 13 bases. CDR3 DNA: TGTGCCCCCAACCGGGTGGGCAATCAGCCCCAGCATTTT. It codes for CAPNRVGNQPQHF.

This clone came up a few times. The gene calls are TRBV12-3 or TRBV12-4 and TRBJ1-1, with TRBD1 as a possible D gene (5 bases). The CDR3 length is 13 residues. Trimming removed 3 bases at V and 8 bases at J, with 13 bases between. In nucleotides, the CDR3 is TGTGCCAGCAGTTTTCATGCGGCAGGGGAAGCTTTCTTT. Its protein is CASSFHAAGEAFF.

V is TRBV6-5 and J is TRBJ2-7, with 10 bases aligning to TRBD1. Per germline, CDR1 MNHEY and CDR2 SVGAGI. The CDR3 runs 14 residues. V lost 5 bases to trimming and J lost 2 bases; unmatched junction nucleotides: 3. The CDR3 region has the DNA TGTGCCAGCAGTCGGGACAGGGGAGCCTACGAGCAGTACTTC. It encodes CASSRDRGAYEQYF.

V usage is TRBV5-6 and J usage is TRBJ2-7; no clear D gene. CDR3 size: 11 residues. V was pared by 5 bases and J by 2 bases, with 5 bases between. The germline V gene encodes CDR1 SGHDT and CDR2 YYEEEE. For the CDR3, the DNA is TGTGCCAGCAGTCAGACCTACGAGCAGTACTTC. As protein: CASSQTYEQYF.

The chain combines TRBV7-2 with TRBJ2-1, with 9 bases matching TRBD1. Trimming cost V 5 bases and J 5 bases; bases outside gene matches: 4. Germline assignment: CDR1 SGHTA and CDR2 FQGNSA. The CDR3 is made up of 14 amino acids. The CDR3 region is CASSTRQGDNEQFF. The DNA for the CDR3 is TGTGCCAGCAGCACCCGACAGGGGGACAATGAGCAGTTCTTC.

For the CDR3, the DNA is TGTGCCAGCAGCGAGGGGACTAGTCGAATGTACGAGCAGTACTTC. Protein: CASSEGTSRMYEQYF. The chain links TRBV9 to TRBJ2-7, with 8 bases matching TRBD2. The CDR3 is made up of 15 amino acids. The ends lost 3 bases at V and 4 bases at J; junction bases unmatched: 9. The germline CDR1 and CDR2 sequences are SGDLS and YYNGEE.

The sample holds one count of this clone. The rearrangement uses TRBV20-1 and TRBJ2-2; TRBD1 matches at 8 bases. Germline CDR1 is DFQATT and CDR2 is SNEGSKA (reference sequence). V was clipped by 3 bases and J by 5 bases; unmatched bases: 8. The CDR3 covers 15 residues. CDR3 sequence: CSASSRDRKTGELFF. For the CDR3, the DNA is TGCAGTGCTAGTTCTCGGGACAGGAAGACCGGGGAGCTGTTTTTT.

The chain is built from TRBV4-1 and TRBJ2-1, with TRBD2 matching over 11 bases. The CDR3 has 16 residues. The V gene's germline CDR1 is MGHRA and CDR2 YSYEKL. J lost 4 bases, V lost 3 bases, and 5 bases had no gene match. The CDR3 bases are TGCGCCAGCAGCCAGCTAGCGGGAGGTGTTTACAATGAGCAGTTCTTC. Translated: CASSQLAGGVYNEQFF.

This chain joins TRBV12-3 or TRBV12-4 and TRBJ1-5; maybe TRBD1 (6 bases). With 5 bases removed from V and 10 bases from J, the gap between germline ends came to 15 bases. This CDR3 is 13 amino acids long. In DNA, the CDR3 is TGTGCCAGCAGTCAGGGGACCTTAGATCCCCAGCATTTT. It encodes CASSQGTLDPQHF.

This rearrangement joins TRBV6-2 or TRBV6-3 to TRBJ1-5; 7 bases are shared with TRBD1. V shed 5 bases and J 2 bases; nucleotides not matched to a gene: 3. CDR1 MNHEY and CDR2 SVGEGT come from the germline V gene. The CDR3 runs 14 residues. The DNA of the CDR3 is TGTGCCAGCAGTACAGGGGCTCGCAATCAGCCCCAGCATTTT. This translates into CASSTGARNQPQHF.